This TCR beta chain came from a study of blood T cell repertoires in COVID-19. Using immunoSEQ multiplex PCR, the repertoire was profiled, and TCRdb retains in-frame clones only, with some absent. The sample holds over 30,000 clones, 90% seen once. The sequencing input was peripheral blood. The receptor's source is an older man with acute or convalescent COVID-19.

CDR3 in DNA: TGTGCCAGCAGCTTTAAGGACAACTTGGGGGAAGCTTTCTTT. This encodes CASSFKDNLGEAFF. The chain is built from TRBV9 and TRBJ1-1; D may be TRBD1 (5 bases). Trimming shortened V by 4 bases and J by 8 bases, and 18 bases separated the two germline ends. This CDR3 is 14 amino acids long. Germline V gene lookup returns CDR1 SGDLS and CDR2 YYNGEE.